This T cell receptor (beta chain) was found in a study of shared clonotypes between healthy human individuals. Study-wide results and caveats: Relative to clonotypes present in all four donors, those not shared had lower generation probabilities.

Comments on this clone: Its antigen is undetermined.

The CDR3 covers 15 residues. Germline V CDR1 and CDR2: LNHDA, SQIVND (reference sequence). V lost 0 bases and J lost 9, with 17 bases in between. The table came from immunoSEQ multiplex PCR; TCRdb's copy has only in-frame clones and leaves some out. The sample lists millions of clones; approximately 90% were seen once. Sequencing input: naive CD4+ T cells sorted from blood. Described subset: CD45RA+ positively selected. J is TRBJ1-1 and V is TRBV19, with D possibly TRBD1 on 5 matching bases. This receptor was identified in a man aged 18 to 30 in good health. In DNA form, the CDR3 reads TGTGCCAGTAGTATAGATATCGGCAGGGCCGAGAAAGCTTTCTTT. This encodes CASSIDIGRAEKAFF.